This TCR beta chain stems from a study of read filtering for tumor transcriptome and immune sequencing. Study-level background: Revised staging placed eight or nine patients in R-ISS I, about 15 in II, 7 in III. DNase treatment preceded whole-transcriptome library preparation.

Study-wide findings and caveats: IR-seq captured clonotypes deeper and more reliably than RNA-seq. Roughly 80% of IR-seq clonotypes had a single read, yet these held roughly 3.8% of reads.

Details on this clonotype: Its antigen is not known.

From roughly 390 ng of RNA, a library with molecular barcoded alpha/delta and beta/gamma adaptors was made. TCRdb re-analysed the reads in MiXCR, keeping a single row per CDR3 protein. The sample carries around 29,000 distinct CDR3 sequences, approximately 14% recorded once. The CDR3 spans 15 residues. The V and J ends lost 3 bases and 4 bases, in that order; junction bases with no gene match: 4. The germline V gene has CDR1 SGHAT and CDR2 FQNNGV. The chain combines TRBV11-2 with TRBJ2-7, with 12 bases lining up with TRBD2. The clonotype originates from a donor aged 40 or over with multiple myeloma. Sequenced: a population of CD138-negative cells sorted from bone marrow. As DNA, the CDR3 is TGTGCCAGCAGCTTCGGACTAGCGGGAACGTACGAGCAGTACTTC. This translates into CASSFGLAGTYEQYF.